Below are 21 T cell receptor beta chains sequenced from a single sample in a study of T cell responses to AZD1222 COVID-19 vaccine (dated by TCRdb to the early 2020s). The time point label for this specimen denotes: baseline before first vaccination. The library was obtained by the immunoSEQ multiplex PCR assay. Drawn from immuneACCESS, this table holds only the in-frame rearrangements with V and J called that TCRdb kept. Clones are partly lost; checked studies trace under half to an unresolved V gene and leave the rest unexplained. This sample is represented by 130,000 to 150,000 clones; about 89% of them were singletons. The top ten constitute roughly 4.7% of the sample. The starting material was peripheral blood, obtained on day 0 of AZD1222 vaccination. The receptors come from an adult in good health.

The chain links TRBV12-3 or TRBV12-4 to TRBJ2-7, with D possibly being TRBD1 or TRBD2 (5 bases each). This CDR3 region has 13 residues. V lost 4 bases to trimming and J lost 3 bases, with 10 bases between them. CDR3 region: CASSSGTYYEQYF. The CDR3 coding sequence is TGTGCCAGCAGTTCCGGGACCTACTACGAGCAGTACTTC.

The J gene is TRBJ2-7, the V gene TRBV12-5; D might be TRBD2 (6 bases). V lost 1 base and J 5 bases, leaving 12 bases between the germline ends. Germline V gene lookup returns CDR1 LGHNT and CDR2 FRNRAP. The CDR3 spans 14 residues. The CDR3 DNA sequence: TGTGCTAGTGGTTTGGGACTAGGCACGAACGAGCAGTACTTC. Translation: CASGLGLGTNEQYF.

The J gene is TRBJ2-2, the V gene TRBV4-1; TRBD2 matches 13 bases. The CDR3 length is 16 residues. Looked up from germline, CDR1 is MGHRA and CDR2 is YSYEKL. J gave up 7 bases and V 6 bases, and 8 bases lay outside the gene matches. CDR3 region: CASSPLLAGGIGELFF. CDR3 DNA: TGCGCCAGCAGTCCCCTACTAGCGGGAGGGATCGGGGAGCTGTTTTTT.

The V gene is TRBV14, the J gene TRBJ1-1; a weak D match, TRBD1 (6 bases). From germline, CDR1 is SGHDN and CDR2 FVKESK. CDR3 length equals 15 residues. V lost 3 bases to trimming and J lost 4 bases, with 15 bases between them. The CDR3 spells CASSQWGGLRTEAFF. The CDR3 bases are TGTGCCAGCAGCCAGTGGGGGGGGCTGCGCACTGAAGCTTTCTTT.

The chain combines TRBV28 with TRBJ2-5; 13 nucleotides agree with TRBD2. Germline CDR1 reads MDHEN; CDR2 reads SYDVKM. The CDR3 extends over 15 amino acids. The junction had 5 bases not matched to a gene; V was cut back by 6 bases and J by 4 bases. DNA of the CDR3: TGTGCCAGCAGGGGACTAGCGGGACAAGGAGAGACCCAGTACTTC. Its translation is CASRGLAGQGETQYF.

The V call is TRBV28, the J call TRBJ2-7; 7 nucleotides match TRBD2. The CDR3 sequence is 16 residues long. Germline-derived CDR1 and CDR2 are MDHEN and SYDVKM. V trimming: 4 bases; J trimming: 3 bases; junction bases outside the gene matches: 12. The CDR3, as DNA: TGTGCCAGCAGTTCCTCGGGAGCGGGGCCTATCTACGAGCAGTACTTC. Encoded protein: CASSSSGAGPIYEQYF.

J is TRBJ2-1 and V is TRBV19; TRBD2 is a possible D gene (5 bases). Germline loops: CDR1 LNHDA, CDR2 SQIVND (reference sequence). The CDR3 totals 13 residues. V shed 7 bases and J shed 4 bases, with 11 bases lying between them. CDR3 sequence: CASMRAGYNEQFF. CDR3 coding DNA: TGTGCCAGTATGAGGGCCGGGTACAATGAGCAGTTCTTC.

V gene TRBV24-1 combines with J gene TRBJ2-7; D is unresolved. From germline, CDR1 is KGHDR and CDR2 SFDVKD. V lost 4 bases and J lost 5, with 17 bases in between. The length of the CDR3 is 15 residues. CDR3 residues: CATSEGPTEWDEQYF. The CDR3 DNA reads TGTGCCACCAGTGAAGGTCCGACGGAGTGGGACGAGCAGTACTTC.

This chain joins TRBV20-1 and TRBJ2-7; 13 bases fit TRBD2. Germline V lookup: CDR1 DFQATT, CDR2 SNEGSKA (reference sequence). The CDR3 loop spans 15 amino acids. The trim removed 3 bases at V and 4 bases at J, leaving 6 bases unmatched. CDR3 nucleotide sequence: TGCAGTGCTAGTCCCGGGACTAGCGGGAAATACGAGCAGTACTTC. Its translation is CSASPGTSGKYEQYF.

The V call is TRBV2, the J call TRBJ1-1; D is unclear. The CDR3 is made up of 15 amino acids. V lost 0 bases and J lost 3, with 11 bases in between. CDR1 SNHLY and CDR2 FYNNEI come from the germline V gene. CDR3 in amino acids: CASSEAGGRHTEAFF. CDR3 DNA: TGTGCCAGCAGTGAAGCGGGAGGGAGACACACTGAAGCTTTCTTT.

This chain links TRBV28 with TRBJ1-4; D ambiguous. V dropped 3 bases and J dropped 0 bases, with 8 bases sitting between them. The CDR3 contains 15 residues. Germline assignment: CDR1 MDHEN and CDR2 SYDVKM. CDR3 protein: CASSFVPTTNEKLFF. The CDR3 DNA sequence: TGTGCCAGCAGTTTCGTTCCCACAACTAATGAAAAACTGTTTTTT.

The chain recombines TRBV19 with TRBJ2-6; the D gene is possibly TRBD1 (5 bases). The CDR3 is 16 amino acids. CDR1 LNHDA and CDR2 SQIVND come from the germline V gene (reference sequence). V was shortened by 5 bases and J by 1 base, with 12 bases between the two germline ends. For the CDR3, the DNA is TGTGCCAGTAGTTCACAGGTCTTATCTGGGGCCAACGTCCTGACTTTC. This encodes CASSSQVLSGANVLTF.

The CDR3 sequence is CASGPGHNTGELFF. The CDR3 DNA follows: TGCGCCTCTGGTCCGGGACACAACACCGGGGAGCTGTTTTTT. The chain employs TRBV5-1 and TRBJ2-2; a possible D gene is TRBD1 (6 bases). V was clipped by 10 bases and J by 2 bases, with 15 bases between them. The germline CDR1 and CDR2 sequences are SGHRS and YFSETQ. The CDR3 consists of 14 residues.

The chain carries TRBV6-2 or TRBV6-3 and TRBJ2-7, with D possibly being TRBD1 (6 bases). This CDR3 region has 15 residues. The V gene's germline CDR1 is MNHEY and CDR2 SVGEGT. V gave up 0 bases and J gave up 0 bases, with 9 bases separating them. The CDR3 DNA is TGTGCCAGCAGTTACTCGGACAGTGGCTCCTACGAGCAGTACTTC. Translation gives CASSYSDSGSYEQYF.

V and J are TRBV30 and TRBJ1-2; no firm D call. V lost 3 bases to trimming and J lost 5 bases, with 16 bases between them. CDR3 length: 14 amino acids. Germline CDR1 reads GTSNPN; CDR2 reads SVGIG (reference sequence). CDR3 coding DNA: TGTGCCTGGAGCGCCCCACAGAGAAAATATGGCTACACCTTC. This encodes CAWSAPQRKYGYTF.

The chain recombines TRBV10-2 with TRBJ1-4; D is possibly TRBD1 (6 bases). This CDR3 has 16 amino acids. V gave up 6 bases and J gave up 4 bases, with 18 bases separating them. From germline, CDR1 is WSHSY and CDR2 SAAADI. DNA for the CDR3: TGCGCCAGCAGACCCCTCCGCGGACAGCTTAATGAAAAACTGTTTTTT. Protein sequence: CASRPLRGQLNEKLFF.

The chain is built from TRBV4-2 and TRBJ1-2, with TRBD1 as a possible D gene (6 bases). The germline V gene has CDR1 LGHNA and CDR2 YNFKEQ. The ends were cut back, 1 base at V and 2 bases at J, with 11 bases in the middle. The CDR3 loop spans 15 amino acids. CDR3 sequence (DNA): TGTGCCAGCAGCCAAGCCAGGGGCAGAAACTATGGCTACACCTTC. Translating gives CASSQARGRNYGYTF.

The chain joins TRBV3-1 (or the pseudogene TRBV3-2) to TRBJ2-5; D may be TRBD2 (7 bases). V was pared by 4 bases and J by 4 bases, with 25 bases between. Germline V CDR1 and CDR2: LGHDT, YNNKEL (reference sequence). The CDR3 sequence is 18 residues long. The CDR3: CASSPGATGRAGSETQYF. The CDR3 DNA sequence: TGTGCCAGCAGCCCAGGGGCGACGGGGAGGGCCGGTTCAGAGACCCAGTACTTC.

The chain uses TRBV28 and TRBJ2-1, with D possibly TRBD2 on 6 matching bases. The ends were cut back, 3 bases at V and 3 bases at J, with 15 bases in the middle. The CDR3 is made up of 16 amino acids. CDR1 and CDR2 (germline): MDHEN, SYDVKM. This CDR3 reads CASSFSGVFGYNEQFF. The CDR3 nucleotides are TGTGCCAGCAGTTTTTCGGGGGTCTTCGGCTACAATGAGCAGTTCTTC.

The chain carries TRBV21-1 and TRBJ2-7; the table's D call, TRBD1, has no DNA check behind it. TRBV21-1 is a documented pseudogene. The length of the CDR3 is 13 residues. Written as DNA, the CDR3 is TGTGCCAGCAGCCCTCGACCCAGGTACGAGCAGTACTTC. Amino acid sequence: CASSPRPRYEQYF.

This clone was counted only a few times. The CDR3 region has the DNA TGCAGCGCCCTAGGGGGGACGGGAGACAATGAGCAGTTCTTC. Protein: CSALGGTGDNEQFF. The genes are TRBV29-1 and TRBJ2-1, with D possibly being TRBD1 or TRBD2 (6 bases each). The germline gives CDR1 SQVTM, CDR2 ANQGSEA. This CDR3 is 14 amino acids long. The V and J ends lost 7 bases and 5 bases respectively, with 18 bases between them.